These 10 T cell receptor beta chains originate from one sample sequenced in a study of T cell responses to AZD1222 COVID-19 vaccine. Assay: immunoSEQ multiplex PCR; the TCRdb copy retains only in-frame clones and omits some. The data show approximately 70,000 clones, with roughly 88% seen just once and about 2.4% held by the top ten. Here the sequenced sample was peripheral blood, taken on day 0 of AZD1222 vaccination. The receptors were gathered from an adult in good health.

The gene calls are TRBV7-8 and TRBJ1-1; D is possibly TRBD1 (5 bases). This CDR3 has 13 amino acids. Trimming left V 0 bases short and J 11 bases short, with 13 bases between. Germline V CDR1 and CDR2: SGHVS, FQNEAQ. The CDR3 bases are TGTGCCAGCAGCTTAGCGGAGGGGCGATGGGCTTTCTTT. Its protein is CASSLAEGRWAFF.

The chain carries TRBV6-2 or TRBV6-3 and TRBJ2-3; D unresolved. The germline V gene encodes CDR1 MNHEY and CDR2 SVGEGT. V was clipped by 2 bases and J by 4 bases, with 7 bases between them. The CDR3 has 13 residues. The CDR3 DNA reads TGTGCCAGCAGTTACCATGAGGCAGATACGCAGTATTTT. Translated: CASSYHEADTQYF.

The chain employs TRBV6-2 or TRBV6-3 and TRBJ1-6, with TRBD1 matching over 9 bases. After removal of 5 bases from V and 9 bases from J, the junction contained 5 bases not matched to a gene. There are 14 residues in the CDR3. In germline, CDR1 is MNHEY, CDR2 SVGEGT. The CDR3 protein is CASSTGTGFSPLHF. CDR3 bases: TGTGCCAGCAGTACCGGGACAGGGTTTTCACCCCTCCACTTT.

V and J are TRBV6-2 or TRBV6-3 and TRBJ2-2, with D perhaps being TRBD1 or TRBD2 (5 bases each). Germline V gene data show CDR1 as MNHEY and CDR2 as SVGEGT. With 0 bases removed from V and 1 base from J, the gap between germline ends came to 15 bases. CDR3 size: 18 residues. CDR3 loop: CASSYSWAGTMNTGELFF. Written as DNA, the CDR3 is TGTGCCAGCAGTTACTCTTGGGCAGGGACCATGAACACCGGGGAGCTGTTTTTT.

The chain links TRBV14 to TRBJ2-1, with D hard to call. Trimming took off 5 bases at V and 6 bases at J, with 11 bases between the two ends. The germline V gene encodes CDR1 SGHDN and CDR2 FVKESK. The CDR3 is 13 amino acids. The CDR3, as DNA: TGTGCCAGCAGCGGGTCGGGTTTCAATGAGCAGTTCTTC. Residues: CASSGSGFNEQFF. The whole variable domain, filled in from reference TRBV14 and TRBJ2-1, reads EAGVTQFPSHSVIEKGQTVTLRCDPISGHDNLYWYRRVMGKEIKFLLHFVKESKQDESGMPNNRFLAERTGGTYSTLKVQPAELEDSGVYFCASSGSGFNEQFFGPGTRLTVL.

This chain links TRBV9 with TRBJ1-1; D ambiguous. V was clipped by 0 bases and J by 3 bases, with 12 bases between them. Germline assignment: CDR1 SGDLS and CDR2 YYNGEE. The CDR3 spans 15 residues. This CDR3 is CASSVVSGLHTEAFF. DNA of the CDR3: TGTGCCAGCAGCGTAGTGTCGGGATTACACACTGAAGCTTTCTTT.

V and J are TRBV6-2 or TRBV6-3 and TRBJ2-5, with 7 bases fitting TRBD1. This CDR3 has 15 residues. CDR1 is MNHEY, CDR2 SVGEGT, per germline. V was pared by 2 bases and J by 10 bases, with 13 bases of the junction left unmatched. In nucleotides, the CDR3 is TGTGCCAGCAGTTACGGAGCAGGGGGTACCCCTCTCCAGTACTTC. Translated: CASSYGAGGTPLQYF.

CDR3 sequence reads: CASRAGGRDTEAFF. CDR3 in DNA: TGCGCCAGCAGGGCGGGGGGGCGTGACACTGAAGCTTTCTTT. V is TRBV5-1 and J is TRBJ1-1; weak D call: TRBD1 (6 bases). V was shortened by 5 bases and J by 3 bases, with 14 bases between the two germline ends. The CDR3 is 14 amino acids. Germline V gene sequence: CDR1 SGHRS, CDR2 YFSETQ.

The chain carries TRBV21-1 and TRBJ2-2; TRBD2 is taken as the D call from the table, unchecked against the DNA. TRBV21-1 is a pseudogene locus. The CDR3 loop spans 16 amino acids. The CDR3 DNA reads TGTGCCAGCAGCAAAGTTGTGCGGGAGCGCGTCGGGGAGCTGTTTTTT. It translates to CASSKVVRERVGELFF.

The CDR3 bases are TGTGCCAGTAGTCGAGGGTTTGGGGGCCCGAACACCGGGGAGCTGTTTTTT. It is translated as CASSRGFGGPNTGELFF. V is TRBV19 and J is TRBJ2-2, with D possibly matching TRBD1 (6 bases). The CDR3 totals 17 residues. Trimming pared 5 bases from V and 0 bases from J, leaving 16 bases between. The germline gives CDR1 LNHDA, CDR2 SQIVND (reference sequence).